This T cell receptor (beta chain) derives from a study of T cell responses to AZD1222 COVID-19 vaccine. Study-wide results and caveats: Clonal diversity was possibly underestimated, and white British individuals and females predominated among donors. The number of AZD1222 recipients seropositive at baseline was only 5 to 7. Samples come after the peak T cell response, not at day 14.

Method: immunoSEQ multiplex PCR; TCRdb's copy keeps in-frame clones and lacks some. The sample consists of around 110,000 clones, 70% to 90% of them appearing once. CDR1 and CDR2 (germline): SGDLS, YYNGEE. V lost 2 bases and J lost 1; bases outside the gene matches: 6. This CDR3 comprises 16 residues. On this clone: The antigen is undetermined.

The sequenced sample was peripheral blood, obtained on day 0 of AZD1222 vaccination. J is TRBJ1-2 and V is TRBV9; the match to TRBD1 covers 9 bases. The receptor comes from an adult in good health. CDR3 sequence (DNA): TGTGCCAGCAGCGTTTCGACAGGGGGGGATAACTATGGCTACACCTTC. Protein: CASSVSTGGDNYGYTF. The full variable domain, with the rest looked up from reference TRBV9 and TRBJ1-2, is DSGVTQTPKHLITATGQRVTLRCSPRSGDLSVYWYQQSLDQGLQFLIQYYNGEERAKGNILERFSAQQFPDLHSELNLSSLELGDSALYFCASSVSTGGDNYGYTFGSGTRLTVV.